Below are 29 T cell receptor beta chains sequenced from a single sample in a study of early stage breast cancer tumors. Data came from immunoSEQ multiplex PCR; TCRdb stores just in-frame clones and leaves some out. The sample has about 70,000 clones, 65% to 85% seen once; the top ten hold approximately 4.5%. Material: blood. Source of these receptors: a person aged 40 to 50 with breast cancer.

The rearrangement links TRBV19 to TRBJ1-2; the match to TRBD1 covers 7 bases. The CDR3 is 14 residues long. V was clipped by 3 bases and J by 6 bases; unmatched bases: 7. Germline lookup yields CDR1 LNHDA and CDR2 SQIVND (reference sequence). CDR3 sequence: CASSITGAPDGYTF. The CDR3 nucleotides read TGTGCCAGTAGTATTACAGGGGCACCCGATGGCTACACCTTC.

The rearrangement uses TRBV18 and TRBJ1-5; possible D gene TRBD1, 5 bases. Trimming stripped 0 bases from V and 4 bases from J, with 13 bases between. The CDR3 has 16 residues. Per the germline V gene, CDR1 is KGHSH and CDR2 is LQKENI. For the CDR3, the DNA is TGTGCCAGCTCACCACCGGGACTTGAGGGGAATCAGCCCCAGCATTTT. Translating it yields CASSPPGLEGNQPQHF.

The chain has TRBV6-5 and TRBJ2-1; weak D call: TRBD2 (6 bases). This CDR3 has 15 residues. Per germline, CDR1 MNHEY and CDR2 SVGAGI. Trimming removed 0 bases at V and 5 bases at J, with 11 bases between. The CDR3 region is CASSYSWTTDNEQFF. DNA of the CDR3: TGTGCCAGCAGTTACTCCTGGACTACAGACAATGAGCAGTTCTTC.

In its sample, this clone was seen a few times. The gene calls are TRBV19 and TRBJ1-5; D may be TRBD1 (5 bases). This CDR3 contains 16 residues. From germline, CDR1 is LNHDA and CDR2 SQIVND (reference sequence). Trimming shortened V by 2 bases and J by 6 bases, and 17 bases separated the two germline ends. The CDR3 spells CASSIKGGAKGQPQHF. In DNA, the CDR3 is TGTGCCAGTAGTATAAAAGGAGGGGCGAAGGGTCAGCCCCAGCATTTT. Full variable domain (remainder filled in from reference TRBV19 and TRBJ1-5): DGGITQSPKYLFRKEGQNVTLSCEQNLNHDAMYWYRQDPGQGLRLIYYSQIVNDFQKGDIAEGYSVSREKKESFPLTVTSAQKNPTAFYLCASSIKGGAKGQPQHFGDGTRLSIL.

V and J are TRBV9 and TRBJ2-3; 7 nucleotides align to TRBD2. This CDR3 region has 17 residues. The V gene end was trimmed by 4 bases and the J gene end by 2 bases; junction bases not matched to a gene: 13. CDR1 is SGDLS and CDR2 is YYNGEE in the germline V gene. CDR3 DNA: TGTGCCAGCAGCAGATCCCTTTTAAGCGGGAACACAGATACGCAGTATTTT. It specifies CASSRSLLSGNTDTQYF.

The chain recombines TRBV28 with TRBJ2-6; maybe TRBD2 (5 bases). Looked up from germline, CDR1 is MDHEN and CDR2 is SYDVKM. With 7 bases removed from V and 2 bases from J, the gap between germline ends came to 9 bases. There are 14 residues in the CDR3. The CDR3 is CASTGDTGANVLTF. The CDR3 DNA reads TGTGCCAGCACCGGGGATACTGGGGCCAACGTCCTGACTTTC.

The CDR3 loop reads CASSLVWQNYGYTF. The CDR3 DNA is TGTGCCAGCAGCTTGGTTTGGCAGAACTATGGCTACACCTTC. This chain links TRBV5-6 with TRBJ1-2; D not certain. Germline V gene lookup returns CDR1 SGHDT and CDR2 YYEEEE. V was cut by 0 bases and J by 2 bases, with 8 bases left in between. This CDR3 is 14 amino acids long.

The chain couples TRBV7-3 to TRBJ2-1; D is unclear. From germline, CDR1 is SGHTA and CDR2 FQGTGA. Deletions cut 0 bases from V and 6 bases from J, with 12 bases between. The CDR3 is 15 residues long. CDR3 sequence: CASSLTGPNTNEQFF. The CDR3, as DNA: TGTGCCAGCAGCTTAACCGGGCCGAATACCAATGAGCAGTTCTTC.

This clone was seen a handful of times. V gene TRBV5-6 combines with J gene TRBJ1-4; D unclear. The CDR3 sequence is 12 residues long. Germline V gives CDR1 SGHDT, CDR2 YYEEEE. The V end lost 0 bases, the J end lost 8 bases, and 5 bases lay between the germline ends. This CDR3 is CASSLETEKLFF. CDR3 coding DNA: TGTGCCAGCAGCTTGGAAACCGAAAAACTGTTTTTT.

The gene calls are TRBV28 and TRBJ2-7, with D unresolved. Germline loops: CDR1 MDHEN, CDR2 SYDVKM. Trimming stripped 2 bases from V and 6 bases from J, with 8 bases between. The CDR3 has 12 residues. Here the CDR3 DNA reads TGTGCCAGCAGTTTAACGGTGGCCGAGCAGTACTTC. This encodes CASSLTVAEQYF.

This clone has only a few counts. The CDR3 region is CASRGRSYGYTF. The CDR3 DNA follows: TGCGCCAGCAGGGGACGGTCATATGGCTACACCTTC. The chain combines TRBV10-1 with TRBJ1-2, with D tentatively TRBD1 (5 bases). Trimming took 6 bases from V and 5 from J, leaving 10 bases between them. Germline CDR1 WNHNN, CDR2 SYGVQD (reference sequence). The CDR3 sequence is 12 residues long.

This chain joins TRBV6-6 and TRBJ1-1; D is ambiguous. This CDR3 spans 13 amino acids. With 0 bases removed from V and 1 base from J, the gap between germline ends came to 3 bases. From germline, CDR1 is MNHNY and CDR2 SVGAGI (reference sequence). The CDR3: CASSYSTNTEAFF. The CDR3 DNA reads as TGTGCCAGCAGTTACTCGACGAACACTGAAGCTTTCTTT.

The chain uses TRBV5-1 and TRBJ1-4, with D possibly being TRBD1 (5 bases). V lost 5 bases to trimming and J lost 8 bases, with 16 bases between them. Germline loops: CDR1 SGHRS, CDR2 YFSETQ. The CDR3 spans 14 residues. The CDR3, as DNA: TGCGCCAGCAGACGGGGCCCGGAGGAGGAAAAACTGTTTTTT. Residues: CASRRGPEEEKLFF. The whole variable domain, remainder taken from reference TRBV5-1 and TRBJ1-4, is KAGVTQTPRYLIKTRGQQVTLSCSPISGHRSVSWYQQTPGQGLQFLFEYFSETQRNKGNFPGRFSGRQFSNSRSEMNVSTLELGDSALYLCASRRGPEEEKLFFGSGTQLSVL.

V and J are TRBV14 and TRBJ2-3, with D possibly being TRBD2 (6 bases). Per germline, CDR1 SGHDN and CDR2 FVKESK. The CDR3 totals 18 residues. The V end was cut by 3 bases, the J end by 2 bases, with 21 bases between. In DNA, the CDR3 is TGTGCCAGCAGCCATAAAATAGCGGAAGGGCCCTCCACAGATACGCAGTATTTT. This encodes CASSHKIAEGPSTDTQYF.

The gene calls are TRBV18 and TRBJ1-2; perhaps TRBD1 as D (5 bases). Germline CDR1 KGHSH, CDR2 LQKENI. The CDR3 is 12 residues long. The V end lost 2 bases, the J end lost 6 bases, and 7 bases lay between the germline ends. DNA of the CDR3: TGTGCCAGCTCACCAAGGGACGATGGCTACACCTTC. Translation: CASSPRDDGYTF.

This rearrangement joins TRBV27 to TRBJ1-1; perhaps TRBD1 as D (5 bases). The V end lost 2 bases, the J end lost 8 bases, and 9 bases lay between the germline ends. Germline V gene data show CDR1 as MNHEY and CDR2 as SMNVEV (reference sequence). The CDR3 spans 12 residues. CDR3 in DNA: TGTGCCAGCAGTTTACAGGGAAAGGAAGCTTTCTTT. As protein: CASSLQGKEAFF.

The chain couples TRBV5-6 to TRBJ2-7, with no clear D. The germline V gene has CDR1 SGHDT and CDR2 YYEEEE. V lost 0 bases and J lost 4, with 8 bases in between. CDR3 size: 13 residues. CDR3 DNA: TGTGCCAGCAGCTTGGCCGTACAGTACGAGCAGTACTTC. It codes for CASSLAVQYEQYF.

The chain has TRBV19 and TRBJ1-3; D gene ambiguous. The V end was cut by 11 bases, the J end by 4 bases, with 6 bases between. In germline, CDR1 is LNHDA, CDR2 SQIVND (reference sequence). CDR3 length equals 10 residues. The CDR3 DNA follows: TGTGCCTCCACGGGAAACACCATATATTTT. It yields the protein CASTGNTIYF.

V is TRBV30 and J is TRBJ1-2, with 7 nucleotides matching TRBD1. CDR3 length equals 17 residues. The V gene's germline CDR1 is GTSNPN and CDR2 SVGIG (reference sequence). Trimming removed 2 bases from V and 1 base from J; junction bases left unmatched: 13. The DNA of the CDR3 is TGTGCCTGGAGTCCCCAAGTTTTGGGACAGATTAACTATGGCTACACCTTC. It codes for CAWSPQVLGQINYGYTF.

The gene calls are TRBV11-2 and TRBJ2-6, with 10 bases lining up with TRBD1. V was clipped by 4 bases and J by 6 bases; unmatched bases: 3. Germline CDR1 and CDR2: SGHAT and FQNNGV. This CDR3 region has 15 residues. This CDR3 is CASSSTGGLANVLTF. DNA for the CDR3: TGTGCCAGCAGCTCGACAGGGGGCTTGGCCAACGTCCTGACTTTC.

The V gene is TRBV30, the J gene TRBJ2-1, with 8 bases aligning to TRBD2. The CDR3 runs 16 residues. With 0 bases clipped from V and 0 bases from J, the junction kept 4 bases outside the gene matches. Germline CDR1 and CDR2: GTSNPN and SVGIG (reference sequence). The CDR3 nucleotides are TGTGCCTGGAGTGTACCTGCGGGAGGCTCCTACAATGAGCAGTTCTTC. Residues: CAWSVPAGGSYNEQFF. The whole variable domain, filled in from reference TRBV30 and TRBJ2-1, reads SQTIHQWPATLVQPVGSPLSLECTVEGTSNPNLYWYRQAAGRGLQLLFYSVGIGQISSEVPQNLSASRPQDRQFILSSKKLLLSDSGFYLCAWSVPAGGSYNEQFFGPGTRLTVL.

V usage is TRBV6-5 and J usage is TRBJ1-3; D ambiguous. V was trimmed by 8 bases and J by 0 bases, leaving 11 bases between them. The germline gives CDR1 MNHEY, CDR2 SVGAGI. CDR3 length: 14 amino acids. The CDR3 sequence is CASSPGISGNTIYF. The CDR3 nucleotides read TGTGCCAGCTCCCCGGGCATCTCTGGAAACACCATATATTTT.

V usage is TRBV27 and J usage is TRBJ2-3; 12 positions agree with TRBD2. CDR1 is MNHEY and CDR2 is SMNVEV in the germline V gene (reference sequence). V lost 3 bases to trimming and J lost 7 bases; unmatched junction nucleotides: 8. The CDR3 totals 16 residues. In nucleotides, the CDR3 is TGTGCCAGCAGTTTTAATCTAGCGGGAGGGCCGTATACGCAGTATTTT. Translating it yields CASSFNLAGGPYTQYF.

The gene calls are TRBV30 and TRBJ2-3; maybe TRBD2 (6 bases). The CDR3 has 12 residues. V was shortened by 5 bases and J by 6 bases, with 12 bases between the two germline ends. CDR1 and CDR2 from the germline V gene are GTSNPN and SVGIG (reference sequence). The CDR3 sequence: CAWLTAGDTQYF. CDR3 nucleotide sequence: TGTGCCTGGCTGACGGCGGGGGATACGCAGTATTTT.

The rearrangement uses TRBV4-1 and TRBJ2-2; D gene ambiguous. Trimming left V 0 bases short and J 1 base short, with 12 bases between. The CDR3 is 17 residues long. CDR1 and CDR2 (germline): MGHRA, YSYEKL. CDR3 coding DNA: TGCGCCAGCAGCCAAGAAGAAGGGTGGGGGAACACCGGGGAGCTGTTTTTT. Translating it yields CASSQEEGWGNTGELFF.

V gene TRBV11-3 combines with J gene TRBJ2-1; 11 bases are a match to TRBD1. The CDR3 consists of 15 residues. Unmatched junction bases numbered 5, after V lost 3 bases and J lost 7 bases. Germline assignment: CDR1 SGHNT and CDR2 YENEEA. This chain's CDR3 is CASSFGQGAGNEQFF. The CDR3 DNA is TGTGCCAGCAGCTTCGGACAGGGGGCTGGGAATGAGCAGTTCTTC.

The sample holds one count of this clone. This chain joins TRBV6-5 and TRBJ2-1; 10 bases line up with TRBD1. The germline CDR1 and CDR2 sequences are MNHEY and SVGAGI. The V segment lost 2 bases and the J segment 8 bases; nucleotides outside the gene matches: 9. This CDR3 comprises 16 residues. CDR3 nucleotides: TGTGCCAGCAGTTACAGTCCGGGACAGGGGACCGATGAGCAGTTCTTC. Translating it yields CASSYSPGQGTDEQFF.

The gene calls are TRBV27 and TRBJ2-1; 10 bases match TRBD1. This CDR3 is built from 15 residues. After removal of 5 bases from V and 3 bases from J, the junction contained 4 bases not matched to a gene. CDR1 and CDR2 (germline): MNHEY, SMNVEV (reference sequence). DNA of the CDR3: TGTGCCAGCAGTGAACGGGACAGGGGCTACAATGAGCAGTTCTTC. Protein sequence: CASSERDRGYNEQFF.

The chain is built from TRBV5-1 and TRBJ1-1, with TRBD1 as a possible D gene (6 bases). Germline V gives CDR1 SGHRS, CDR2 YFSETQ. The ends were cut back, 0 bases at V and 4 bases at J, with 13 bases in the middle. The CDR3 runs to 15 residues. In nucleotides, the CDR3 is TGCGCCAGCAGCTTGGGGGGGGGCCTAGCCACTGAAGCTTTCTTT. It encodes CASSLGGGLATEAFF.